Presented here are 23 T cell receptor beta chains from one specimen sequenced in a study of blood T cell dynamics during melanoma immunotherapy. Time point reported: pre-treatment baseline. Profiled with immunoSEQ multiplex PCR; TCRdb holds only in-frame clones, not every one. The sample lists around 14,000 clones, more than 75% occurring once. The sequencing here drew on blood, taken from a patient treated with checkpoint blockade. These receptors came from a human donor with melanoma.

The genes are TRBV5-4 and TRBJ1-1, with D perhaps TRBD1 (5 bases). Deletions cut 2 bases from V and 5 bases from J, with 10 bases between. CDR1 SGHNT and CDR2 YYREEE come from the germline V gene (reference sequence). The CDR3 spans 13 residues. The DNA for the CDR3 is TGTGCCAGCAGCTTTGGGGGTGGGACTGAAGCTTTCTTT. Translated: CASSFGGGTEAFF. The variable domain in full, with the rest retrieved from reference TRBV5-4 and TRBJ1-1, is ETGVTQSPTHLIKTRGQQVTLRCSSQSGHNTVSWYQQALGQGPQFIFQYYREEENGRGNFPPRFSGLQFPNYSSELNVNALELDDSALYLCASSFGGGTEAFFGQGTRLTVV.

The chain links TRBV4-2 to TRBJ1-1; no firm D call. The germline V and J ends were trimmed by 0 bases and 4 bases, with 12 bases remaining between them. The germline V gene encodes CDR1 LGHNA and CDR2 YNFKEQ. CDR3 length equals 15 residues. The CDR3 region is CASSQELVGGTEAFF. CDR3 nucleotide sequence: TGTGCCAGCAGCCAAGAACTGGTAGGAGGCACTGAAGCTTTCTTT.

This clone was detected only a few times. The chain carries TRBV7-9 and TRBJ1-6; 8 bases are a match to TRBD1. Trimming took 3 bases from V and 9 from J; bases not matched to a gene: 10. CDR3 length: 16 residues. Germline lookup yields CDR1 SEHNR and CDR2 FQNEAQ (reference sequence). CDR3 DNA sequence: TGTGCCAGCAGCTTCGCTTTGGGACAGGAGGGTTCACCCCTCCACTTT. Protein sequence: CASSFALGQEGSPLHF.

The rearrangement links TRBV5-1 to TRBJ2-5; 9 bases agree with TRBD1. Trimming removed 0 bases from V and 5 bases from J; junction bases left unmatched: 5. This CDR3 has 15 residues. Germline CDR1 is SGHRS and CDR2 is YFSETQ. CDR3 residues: CASSLVQGARETQYF. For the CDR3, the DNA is TGCGCCAGCAGCTTGGTACAGGGGGCGAGGGAGACCCAGTACTTC.

CDR3 protein: CASSEWWDSYNEQFF. DNA of the CDR3: TGTGCCAGCAGTGAGTGGTGGGACTCCTACAATGAGCAGTTCTTC. The chain is built from TRBV2 and TRBJ2-1, with D uncertain. The germline CDR1 and CDR2 sequences are SNHLY and FYNNEI. The CDR3 spans 15 residues. The V end was cut by 3 bases, the J end by 0 bases, with 9 bases between.

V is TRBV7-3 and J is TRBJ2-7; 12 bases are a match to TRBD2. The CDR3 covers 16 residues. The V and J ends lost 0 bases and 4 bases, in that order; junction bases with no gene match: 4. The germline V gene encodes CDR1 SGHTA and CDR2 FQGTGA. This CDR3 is CASSLTGTSGRYEQYF. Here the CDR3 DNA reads TGTGCCAGCAGCTTAACCGGGACTAGCGGGCGGTACGAGCAGTACTTC. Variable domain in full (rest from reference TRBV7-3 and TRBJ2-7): GAGVSQTPSNKVTEKGKYVELRCDPISGHTALYWYRQSLGQGPEFLIYFQGTGAADDSGLPNDRFFAVRPEGSVSTLKIQRTERGDSAVYLCASSLTGTSGRYEQYFGPGTRLTVT.

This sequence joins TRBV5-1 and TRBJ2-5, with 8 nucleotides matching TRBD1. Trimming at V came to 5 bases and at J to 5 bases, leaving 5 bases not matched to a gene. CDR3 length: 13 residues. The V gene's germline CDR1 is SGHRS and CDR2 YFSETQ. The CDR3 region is CASSNQGAETQYF. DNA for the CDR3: TGCGCCAGCAGTAATCAGGGGGCGGAGACCCAGTACTTC.

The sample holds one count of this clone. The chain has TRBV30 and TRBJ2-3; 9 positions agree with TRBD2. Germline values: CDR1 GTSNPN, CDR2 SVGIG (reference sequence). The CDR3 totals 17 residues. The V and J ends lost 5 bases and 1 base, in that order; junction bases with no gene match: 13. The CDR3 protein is CAWDAGGPGKGTDTQYF. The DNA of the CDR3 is TGTGCCTGGGACGCGGGGGGGCCGGGTAAGGGCACAGATACGCAGTATTTT.

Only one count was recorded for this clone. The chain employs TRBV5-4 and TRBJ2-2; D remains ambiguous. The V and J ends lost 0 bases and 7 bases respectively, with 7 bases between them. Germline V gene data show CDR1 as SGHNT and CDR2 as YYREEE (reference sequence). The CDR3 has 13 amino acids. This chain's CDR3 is CASSLVGGGELFF. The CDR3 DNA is TGTGCCAGCAGCTTGGTGGGTGGCGGGGAGCTGTTTTTT.

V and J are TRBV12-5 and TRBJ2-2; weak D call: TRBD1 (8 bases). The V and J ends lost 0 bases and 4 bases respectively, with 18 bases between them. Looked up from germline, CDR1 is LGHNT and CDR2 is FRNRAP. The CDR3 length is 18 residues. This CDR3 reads CASGLVPGNRGGTGELFF. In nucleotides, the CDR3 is TGTGCTAGTGGTTTGGTACCCGGAAACAGGGGGGGCACCGGGGAGCTGTTTTTT.

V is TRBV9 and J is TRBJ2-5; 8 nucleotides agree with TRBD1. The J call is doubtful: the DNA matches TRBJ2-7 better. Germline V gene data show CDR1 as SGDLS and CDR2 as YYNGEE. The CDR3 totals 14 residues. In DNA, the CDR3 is TGTGCCAGCAGCGCGGGACAGGAATACTACGAGCAGTACTTC. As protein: CASSAGQEYYEQYF.

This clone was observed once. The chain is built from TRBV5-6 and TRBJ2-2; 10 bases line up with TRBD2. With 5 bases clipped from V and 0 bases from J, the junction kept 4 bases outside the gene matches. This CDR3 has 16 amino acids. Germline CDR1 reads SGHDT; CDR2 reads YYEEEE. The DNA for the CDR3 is TGTGCCAGCAGACTTAGCGGGGGGCCGAACACCGGGGAGCTGTTTTTT. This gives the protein CASRLSGGPNTGELFF.

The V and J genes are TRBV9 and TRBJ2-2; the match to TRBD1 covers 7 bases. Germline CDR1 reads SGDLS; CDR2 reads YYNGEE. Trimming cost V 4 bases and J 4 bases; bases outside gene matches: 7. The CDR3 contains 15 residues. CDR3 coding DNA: TGTGCCAGCAGCCCCCCGACAGGGATCACCGGGGAGCTGTTTTTT. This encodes CASSPPTGITGELFF.

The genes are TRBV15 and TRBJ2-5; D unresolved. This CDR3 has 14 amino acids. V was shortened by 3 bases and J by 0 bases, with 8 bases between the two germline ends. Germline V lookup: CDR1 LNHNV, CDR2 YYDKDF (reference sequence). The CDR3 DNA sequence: TGTGCCACCAGCAGTCGGGCGTACCAAGAGACCCAGTACTTC. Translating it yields CATSSRAYQETQYF.

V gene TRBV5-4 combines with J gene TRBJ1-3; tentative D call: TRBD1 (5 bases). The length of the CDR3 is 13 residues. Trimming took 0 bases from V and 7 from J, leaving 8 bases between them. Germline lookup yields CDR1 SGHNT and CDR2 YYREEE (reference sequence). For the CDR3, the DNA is TGTGCCAGCAGCTTGGGGCAGGGTAACACCATATATTTT. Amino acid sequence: CASSLGQGNTIYF.

CDR3 sequence: CASSLVGGLGNEKLFF. DNA of the CDR3: TGTGCCAGCAGCCTCGTCGGGGGGCTGGGTAATGAAAAACTGTTTTTT. V usage is TRBV7-6 and J usage is TRBJ1-4; perhaps TRBD1 as D (6 bases). Germline CDR1 SGHVS, CDR2 FNYEAQ. The CDR3 consists of 16 residues. The V and J ends lost 5 bases and 4 bases respectively, with 17 bases between them. Full variable domain (remainder filled in from reference TRBV7-6 and TRBJ1-4): GAGVSQSPRYKVTKRGQDVALRCDPISGHVSLYWYRQALGQGPEFLTYFNYEAQQDKSGLPNDRFSAERPEGSISTLTIQRTEQRDSAMYRCASSLVGGLGNEKLFFGSGTQLSVL.

CDR3 sequence: CASSGQGGAYEQYF. The CDR3 bases are TGCGCCAGCAGCGGGCAGGGTGGGGCCTACGAGCAGTACTTC. The chain combines TRBV5-1 with TRBJ2-7; tentative D call: TRBD1 (5 bases). V was shortened by 4 bases and J by 2 bases, with 13 bases between the two germline ends. This CDR3 is 14 amino acids long. Germline V lookup: CDR1 SGHRS, CDR2 YFSETQ.

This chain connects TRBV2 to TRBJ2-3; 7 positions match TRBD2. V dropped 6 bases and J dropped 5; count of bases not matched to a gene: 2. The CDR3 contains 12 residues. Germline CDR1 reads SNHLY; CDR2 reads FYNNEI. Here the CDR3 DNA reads TGTGCCAGCAGATGGGGGGGAGATACGCAGTATTTT. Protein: CASRWGGDTQYF.

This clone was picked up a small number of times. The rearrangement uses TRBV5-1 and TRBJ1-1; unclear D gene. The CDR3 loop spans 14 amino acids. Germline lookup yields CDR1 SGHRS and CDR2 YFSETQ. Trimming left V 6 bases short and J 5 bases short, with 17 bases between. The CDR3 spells CASTVAGSSTEAFF. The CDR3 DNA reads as TGCGCCAGCACCGTCGCGGGGTCCAGTACTGAAGCTTTCTTT.

The CDR3, as DNA: TGTGCCAGCAGCGTAGTGGACAGGGCGTTTAACCTCCACTTT. Its protein product is CASSVVDRAFNLHF. V usage is TRBV9 and J usage is TRBJ1-6, with 8 positions matching TRBD1. Trimming at V came to 0 bases and at J to 15 bases, leaving 8 bases not matched to a gene. The length of the CDR3 is 14 residues. Germline-derived CDR1 and CDR2 are SGDLS and YYNGEE.

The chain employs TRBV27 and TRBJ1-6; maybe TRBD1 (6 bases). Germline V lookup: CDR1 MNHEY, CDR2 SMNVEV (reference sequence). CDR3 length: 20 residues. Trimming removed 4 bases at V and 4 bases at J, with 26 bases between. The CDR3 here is CASSSAGVLNRVWYNSPLHF. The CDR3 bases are TGTGCCAGCAGTTCGGCAGGTGTCCTAAACAGGGTTTGGTATAATTCACCCCTCCACTTT.

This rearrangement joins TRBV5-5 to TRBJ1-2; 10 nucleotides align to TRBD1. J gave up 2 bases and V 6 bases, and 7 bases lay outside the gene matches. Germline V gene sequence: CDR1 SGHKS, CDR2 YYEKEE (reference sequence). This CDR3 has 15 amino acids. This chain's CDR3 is CASTLAGQGNYGYTF. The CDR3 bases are TGTGCCAGCACCCTCGCGGGACAGGGGAACTATGGCTACACCTTC.

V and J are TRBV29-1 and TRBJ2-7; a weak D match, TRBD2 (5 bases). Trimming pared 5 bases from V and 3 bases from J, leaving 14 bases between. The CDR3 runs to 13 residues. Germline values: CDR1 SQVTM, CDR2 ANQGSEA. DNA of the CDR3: TGCAGCGTTTCCCGCGGGTATAGCTACGAGCAGTACTTC. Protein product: CSVSRGYSYEQYF.